This T cell receptor (beta chain) was obtained from a study of regulatory T cells in long-lasting Graves disease. About the study: Those Graves' patients who were newly diagnosed had been on antithyroid drugs under 3 months.

As for this clonotype: Its antigen remains unknown. Just one base apart from a much larger clone, this may be a read error.

This sample's time point: newly diagnosed GD, antithyroid drugs for less than 3 months. From PBMCs, RNA was extracted and then used to make the TCR library. Findings and caveats of the study: Persistent disease was characterized by preferential usage of TRBV28, TRBJ1-2 and TRBJ2-5. Thyroid tissue was not studied; only peripheral blood was.

Through Arm-PCR of CDR3 regions and iRepertoire HTBI primers, TCR beta libraries were built. Via MiXCR, TCRdb re-called the multiplex PCR reads, giving one row per CDR3 protein. Of about 500,000 distinct CDR3 sequences listed, around 11% were seen once; the top ten hold approximately 9.6%. V was pared by 3 bases and J by 8 bases, with 9 bases of the junction left unmatched. CDR1 is MNHEY and CDR2 is SMNVEV in the germline V gene (reference sequence). The CDR3 loop spans 15 amino acids. The same sample was also studied in work on T cells in Graves' hyperthyroidism and ophthalmopathy. That source adds: Among clonotypes expanded in thyroid above 0.001, most were also found in blood.

The receptor comes from a woman in her thirties with Graves disease. This chain links TRBV27 with TRBJ2-1, with 8 bases lining up with TRBD2. Sequenced material: peripheral blood mononuclear cells (PBMCs), taken at new diagnosis, from a patient treated with antithyroid drugs. The CDR3 DNA sequence: TGTGCCAGCAGTTTTATGTTGCCGGGGGGGGATGAGCAGTTCTTC. Protein: CASSFMLPGGDEQFF.